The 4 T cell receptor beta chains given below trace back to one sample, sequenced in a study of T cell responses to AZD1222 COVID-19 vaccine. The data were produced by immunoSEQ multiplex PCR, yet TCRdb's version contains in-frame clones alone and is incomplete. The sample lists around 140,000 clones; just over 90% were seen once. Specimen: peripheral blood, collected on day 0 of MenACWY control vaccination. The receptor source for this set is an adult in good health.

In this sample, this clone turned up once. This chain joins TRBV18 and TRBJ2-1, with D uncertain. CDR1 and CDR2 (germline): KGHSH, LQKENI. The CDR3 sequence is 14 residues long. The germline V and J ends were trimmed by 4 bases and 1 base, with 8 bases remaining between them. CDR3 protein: CASSQLRSYNEQFF. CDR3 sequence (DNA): TGTGCCAGCTCACAGCTCCGATCCTACAATGAGCAGTTCTTC.

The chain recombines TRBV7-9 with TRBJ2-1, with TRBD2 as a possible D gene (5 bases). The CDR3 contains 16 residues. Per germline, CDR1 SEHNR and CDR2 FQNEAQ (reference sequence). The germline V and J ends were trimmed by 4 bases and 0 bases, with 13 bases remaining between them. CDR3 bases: TGTGCCAGCAGCTCCCTGACTGGACTCTCCTACAATGAGCAGTTCTTC. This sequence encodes CASSSLTGLSYNEQFF.

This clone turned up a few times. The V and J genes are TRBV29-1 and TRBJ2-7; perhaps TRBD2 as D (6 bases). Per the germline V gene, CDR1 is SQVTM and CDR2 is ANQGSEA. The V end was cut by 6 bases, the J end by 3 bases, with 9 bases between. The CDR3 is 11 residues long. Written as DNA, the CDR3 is TGCAGCGTCGGAGGGAACTACGAGCAGTACTTC. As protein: CSVGGNYEQYF.

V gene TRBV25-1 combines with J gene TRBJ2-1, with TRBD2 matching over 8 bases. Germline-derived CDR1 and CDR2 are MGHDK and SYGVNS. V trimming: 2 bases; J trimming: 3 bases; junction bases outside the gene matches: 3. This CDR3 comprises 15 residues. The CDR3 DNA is TGTGCCAGCAGTGAACGCGCGGGAGGCTACAATGAGCAGTTCTTC. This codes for CASSERAGGYNEQFF.